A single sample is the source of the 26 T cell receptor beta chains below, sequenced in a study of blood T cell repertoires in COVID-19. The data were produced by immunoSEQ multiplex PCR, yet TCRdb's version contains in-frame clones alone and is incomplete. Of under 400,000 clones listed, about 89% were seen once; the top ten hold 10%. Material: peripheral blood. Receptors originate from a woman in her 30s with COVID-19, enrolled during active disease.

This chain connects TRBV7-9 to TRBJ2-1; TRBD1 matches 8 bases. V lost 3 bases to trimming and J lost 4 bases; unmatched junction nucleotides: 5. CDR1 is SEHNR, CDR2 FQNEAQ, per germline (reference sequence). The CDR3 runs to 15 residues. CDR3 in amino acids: CASSFGTGAYNEQFF. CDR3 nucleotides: TGTGCCAGCAGCTTCGGGACAGGAGCTTACAATGAGCAGTTCTTC.

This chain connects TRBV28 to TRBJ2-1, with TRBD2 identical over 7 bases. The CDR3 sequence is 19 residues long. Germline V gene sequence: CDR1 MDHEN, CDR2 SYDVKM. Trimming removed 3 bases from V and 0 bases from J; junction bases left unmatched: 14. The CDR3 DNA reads TGTGCCAGCAGTTTCCCTATCTCCCCTAGCGGACGCTCCTACAATGAGCAGTTCTTC. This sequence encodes CASSFPISPSGRSYNEQFF.

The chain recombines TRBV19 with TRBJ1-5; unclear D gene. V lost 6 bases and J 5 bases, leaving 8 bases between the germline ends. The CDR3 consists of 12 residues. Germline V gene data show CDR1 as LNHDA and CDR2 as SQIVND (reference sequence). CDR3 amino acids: CASSPGYQPQHF. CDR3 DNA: TGTGCCAGTAGCCCAGGTTATCAGCCCCAGCATTTT.

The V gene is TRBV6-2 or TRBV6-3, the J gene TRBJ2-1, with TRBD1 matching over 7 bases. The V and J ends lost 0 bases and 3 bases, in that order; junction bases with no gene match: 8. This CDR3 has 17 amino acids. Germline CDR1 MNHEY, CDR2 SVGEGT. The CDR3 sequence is CASSYSPITGVYNEQFF. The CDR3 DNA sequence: TGTGCCAGCAGTTACTCCCCAATTACAGGGGTCTACAATGAGCAGTTCTTC.

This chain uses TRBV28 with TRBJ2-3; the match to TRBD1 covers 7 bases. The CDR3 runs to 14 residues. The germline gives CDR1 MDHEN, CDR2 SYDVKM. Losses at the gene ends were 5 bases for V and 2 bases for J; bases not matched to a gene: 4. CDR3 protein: CASSLTGDTDTQYF. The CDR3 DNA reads TGTGCCAGCAGTCTTACAGGGGACACAGATACGCAGTATTTT.

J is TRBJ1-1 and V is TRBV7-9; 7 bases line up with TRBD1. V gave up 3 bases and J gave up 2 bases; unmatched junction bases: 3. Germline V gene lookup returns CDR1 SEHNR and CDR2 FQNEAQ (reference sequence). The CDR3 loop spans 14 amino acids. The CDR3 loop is CASSLGQPNTEAFF. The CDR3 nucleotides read TGTGCCAGCAGCTTGGGACAGCCCAACACTGAAGCTTTCTTT.

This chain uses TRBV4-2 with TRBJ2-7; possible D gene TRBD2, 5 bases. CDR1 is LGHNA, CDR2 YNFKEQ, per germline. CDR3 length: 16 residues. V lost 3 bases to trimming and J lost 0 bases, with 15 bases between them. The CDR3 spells CASSHPGSGNSYEQYF. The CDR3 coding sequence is TGTGCCAGCAGCCACCCTGGGAGCGGCAACTCCTACGAGCAGTACTTC.

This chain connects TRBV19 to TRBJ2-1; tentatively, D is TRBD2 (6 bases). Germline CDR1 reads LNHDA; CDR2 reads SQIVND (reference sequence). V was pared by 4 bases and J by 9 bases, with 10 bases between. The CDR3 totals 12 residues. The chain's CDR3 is CASSTAGSEQFF. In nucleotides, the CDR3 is TGTGCCAGTAGTACCGCGGGAAGTGAGCAGTTCTTC.

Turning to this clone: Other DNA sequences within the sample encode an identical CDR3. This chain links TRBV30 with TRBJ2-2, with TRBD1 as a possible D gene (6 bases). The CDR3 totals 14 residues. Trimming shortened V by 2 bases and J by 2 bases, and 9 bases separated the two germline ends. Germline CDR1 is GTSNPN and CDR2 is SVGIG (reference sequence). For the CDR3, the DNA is TGTGCCTGGAGTCGGGACACCAACACCGGGGAGCTGTTTTTT. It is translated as CAWSRDTNTGELFF.

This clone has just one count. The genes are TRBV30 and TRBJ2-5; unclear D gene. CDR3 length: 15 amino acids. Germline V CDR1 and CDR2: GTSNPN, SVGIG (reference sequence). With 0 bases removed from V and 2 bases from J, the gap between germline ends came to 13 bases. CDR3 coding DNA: TGTGCCTGGAGTGTACAATCTGGGCCTCAAGAGACCCAGTACTTC. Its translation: CAWSVQSGPQETQYF.

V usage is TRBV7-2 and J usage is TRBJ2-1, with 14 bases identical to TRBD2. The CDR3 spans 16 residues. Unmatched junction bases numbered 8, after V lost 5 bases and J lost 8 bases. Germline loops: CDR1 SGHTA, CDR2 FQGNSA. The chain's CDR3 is CASSRGGTSGSYEQFF. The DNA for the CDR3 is TGTGCCAGCAGCCGGGGAGGGACTAGCGGGAGCTATGAGCAGTTCTTC. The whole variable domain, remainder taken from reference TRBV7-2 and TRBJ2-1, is GAGVSQSPSNKVTEKGKDVELRCDPISGHTALYWYRQSLGQGLEFLIYFQGNSAPDKSGLPSDRFSAERTGGSVSTLTIQRTQQEDSAVYLCASSRGGTSGSYEQFFGPGTRLTVL.

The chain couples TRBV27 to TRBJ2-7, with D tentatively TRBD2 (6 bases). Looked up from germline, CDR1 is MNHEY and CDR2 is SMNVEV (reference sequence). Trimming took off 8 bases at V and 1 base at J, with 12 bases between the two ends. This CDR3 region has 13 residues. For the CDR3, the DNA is TGTGCCAGCGGCGAGGCGGGATCCTACGAGCAGTACTTC. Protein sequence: CASGEAGSYEQYF.

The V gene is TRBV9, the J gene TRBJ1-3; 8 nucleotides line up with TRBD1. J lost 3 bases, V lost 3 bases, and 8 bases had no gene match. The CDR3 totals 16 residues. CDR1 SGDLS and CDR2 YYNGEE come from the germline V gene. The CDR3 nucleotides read TGTGCCAGCAGCGGAGGGCAGGGGGCGCTTGGAAACACCATATATTTT. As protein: CASSGGQGALGNTIYF.

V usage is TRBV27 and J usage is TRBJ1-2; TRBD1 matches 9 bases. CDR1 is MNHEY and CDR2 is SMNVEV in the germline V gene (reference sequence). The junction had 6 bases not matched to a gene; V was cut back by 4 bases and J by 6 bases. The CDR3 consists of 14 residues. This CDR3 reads CASSSTGGINGYTF. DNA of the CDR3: TGTGCCAGCAGTTCTACAGGGGGCATCAATGGCTACACCTTC.

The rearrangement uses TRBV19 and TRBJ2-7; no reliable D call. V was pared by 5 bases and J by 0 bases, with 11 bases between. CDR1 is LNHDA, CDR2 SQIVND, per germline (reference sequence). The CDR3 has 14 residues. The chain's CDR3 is CASSLQSRSYEQYF. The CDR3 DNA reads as TGTGCCAGTAGTCTCCAGTCACGCTCCTACGAGCAGTACTTC.

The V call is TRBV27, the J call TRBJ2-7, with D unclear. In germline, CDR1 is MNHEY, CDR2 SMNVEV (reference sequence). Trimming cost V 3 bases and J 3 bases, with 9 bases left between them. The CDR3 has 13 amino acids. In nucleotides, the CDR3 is TGTGCCAGCAGTTTGGGCGCCCGCTACGAGCAGTACTTC. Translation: CASSLGARYEQYF.

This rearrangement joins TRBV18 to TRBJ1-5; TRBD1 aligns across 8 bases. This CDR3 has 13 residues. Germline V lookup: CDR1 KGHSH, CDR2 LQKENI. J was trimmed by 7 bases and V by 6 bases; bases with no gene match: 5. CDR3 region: CASSTQGAQPQHF. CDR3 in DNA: TGTGCCAGCTCCACCCAGGGGGCACAGCCCCAGCATTTT.

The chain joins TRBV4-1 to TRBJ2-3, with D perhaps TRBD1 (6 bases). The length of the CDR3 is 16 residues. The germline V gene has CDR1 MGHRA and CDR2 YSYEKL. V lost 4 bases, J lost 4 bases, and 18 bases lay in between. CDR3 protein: CASSLSGHNLADTQYF. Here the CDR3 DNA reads TGCGCCAGCAGCCTCTCGGGACACAACCTTGCAGATACGCAGTATTTT.

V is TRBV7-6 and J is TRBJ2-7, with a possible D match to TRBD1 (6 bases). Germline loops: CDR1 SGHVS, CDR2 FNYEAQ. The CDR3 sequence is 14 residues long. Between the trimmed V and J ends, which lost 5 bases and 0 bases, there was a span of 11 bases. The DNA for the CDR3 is TGTGCCAGCAGCCGACAGGAGCTCTCCTACGAGCAGTACTTC. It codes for CASSRQELSYEQYF.

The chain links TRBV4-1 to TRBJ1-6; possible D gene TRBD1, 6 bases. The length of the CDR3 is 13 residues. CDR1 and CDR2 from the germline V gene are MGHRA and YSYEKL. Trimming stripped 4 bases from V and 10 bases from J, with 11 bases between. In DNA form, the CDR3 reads TGCGCCAGCAGCCTCAGGACAGAATCACCCCTCCACTTT. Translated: CASSLRTESPLHF.

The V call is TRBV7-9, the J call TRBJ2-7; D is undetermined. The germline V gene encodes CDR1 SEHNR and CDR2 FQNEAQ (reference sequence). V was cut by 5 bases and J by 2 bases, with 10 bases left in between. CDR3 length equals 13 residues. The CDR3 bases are TGTGCCAGCAGCATCGACTCTCCCTACGAGCAGTACTTC. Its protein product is CASSIDSPYEQYF.

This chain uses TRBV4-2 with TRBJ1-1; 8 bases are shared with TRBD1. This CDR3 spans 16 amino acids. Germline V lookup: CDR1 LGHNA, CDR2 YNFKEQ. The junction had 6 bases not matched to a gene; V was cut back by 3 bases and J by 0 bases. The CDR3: CASSQGGTGMNTEAFF. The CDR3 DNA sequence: TGTGCCAGCAGCCAGGGGGGGACAGGTATGAACACTGAAGCTTTCTTT.

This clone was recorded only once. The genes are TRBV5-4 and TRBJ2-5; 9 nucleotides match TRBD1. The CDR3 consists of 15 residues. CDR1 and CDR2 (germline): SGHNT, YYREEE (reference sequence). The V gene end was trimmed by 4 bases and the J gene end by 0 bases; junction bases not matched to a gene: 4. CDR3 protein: CASSVTGGNQETQYF. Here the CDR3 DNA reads TGTGCCAGCAGCGTGACAGGGGGAAACCAAGAGACCCAGTACTTC.

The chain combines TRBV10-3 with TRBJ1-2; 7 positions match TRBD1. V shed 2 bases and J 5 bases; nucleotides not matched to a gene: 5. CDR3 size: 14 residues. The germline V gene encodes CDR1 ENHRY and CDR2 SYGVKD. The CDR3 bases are TGTGCCATCAGTGAGGGTTCAGGGGGGTATGGCTACACCTTC. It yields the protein CAISEGSGGYGYTF.

Written as DNA, the CDR3 is TGCGCCAGCAGCGATGGACTAGCGGGAATGGGAGAGACCCAGTACTTC. Translating it yields CASSDGLAGMGETQYF. The genes are TRBV5-1 and TRBJ2-5; 12 bases match TRBD2. The CDR3 consists of 16 residues. Unmatched junction bases numbered 8, after V lost 4 bases and J lost 4 bases. Germline V CDR1 and CDR2: SGHRS, YFSETQ.

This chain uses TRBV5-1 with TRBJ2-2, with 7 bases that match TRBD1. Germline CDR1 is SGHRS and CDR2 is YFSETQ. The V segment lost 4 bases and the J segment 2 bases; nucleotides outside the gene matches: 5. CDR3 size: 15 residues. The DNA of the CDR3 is TGCGCCAGCAGCCGTACAGGGGTAAACACCGGGGAGCTGTTTTTT. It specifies CASSRTGVNTGELFF.